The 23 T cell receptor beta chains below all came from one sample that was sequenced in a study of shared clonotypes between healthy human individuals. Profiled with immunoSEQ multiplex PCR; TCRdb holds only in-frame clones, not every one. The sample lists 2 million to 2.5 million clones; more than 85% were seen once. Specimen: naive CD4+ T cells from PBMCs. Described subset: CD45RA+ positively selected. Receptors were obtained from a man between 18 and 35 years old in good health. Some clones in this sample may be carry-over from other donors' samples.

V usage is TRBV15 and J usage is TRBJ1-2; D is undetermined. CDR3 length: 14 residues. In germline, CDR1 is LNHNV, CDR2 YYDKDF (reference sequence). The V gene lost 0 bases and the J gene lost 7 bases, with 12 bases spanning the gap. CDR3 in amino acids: CATSRDRAVLGYTF. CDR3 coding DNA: TGTGCCACCAGCAGAGACCGGGCAGTACTTGGCTACACCTTC.

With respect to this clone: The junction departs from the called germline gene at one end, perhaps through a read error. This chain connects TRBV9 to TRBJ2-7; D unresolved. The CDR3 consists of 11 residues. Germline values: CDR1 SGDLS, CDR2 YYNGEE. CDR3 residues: CTGPENLEQYF. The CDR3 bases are TGCACGGGCCCGGAAAACCTGGAGCAGTACTTC. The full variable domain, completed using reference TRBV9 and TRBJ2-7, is DSGVTQTPKHLITATGQRVTLRCSPRSGDLSVYWYQQSLDQGLQFLIQYYNGEERAKGNILERFSAQQFPDLHSELNLSSLELGDSALYFCTGPENLEQYFGPGTRLTVT.

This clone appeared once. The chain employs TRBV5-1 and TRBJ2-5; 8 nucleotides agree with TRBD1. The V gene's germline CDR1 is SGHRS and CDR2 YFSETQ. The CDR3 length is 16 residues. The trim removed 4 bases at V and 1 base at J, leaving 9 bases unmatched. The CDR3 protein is CASSIGQGVGQETQYF. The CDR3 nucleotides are TGCGCCAGCAGCATCGGACAGGGCGTGGGCCAAGAGACCCAGTACTTC.

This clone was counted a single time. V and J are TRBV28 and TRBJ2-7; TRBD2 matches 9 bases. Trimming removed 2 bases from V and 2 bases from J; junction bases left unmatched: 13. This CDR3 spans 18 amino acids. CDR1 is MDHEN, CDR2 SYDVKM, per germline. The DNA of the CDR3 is TGTGCCAGCAGTTTACGGCCAGCCCTAGCGGGGATAACCTACGAGCAGTACTTC. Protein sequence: CASSLRPALAGITYEQYF.

The CDR3 region is CATSRDLGGVKPQHF. In DNA, the CDR3 is TGTGCCACCAGCAGAGATCTTGGAGGGGTTAAGCCCCAGCATTTT. The chain links TRBV15 to TRBJ1-5; tentative D call: TRBD1 (5 bases). The CDR3 sequence is 15 residues long. The germline V gene encodes CDR1 LNHNV and CDR2 YYDKDF (reference sequence). Deletions cut 0 bases from V and 8 bases from J, with 14 bases between. Full variable domain (rest looked up from reference TRBV15 and TRBJ1-5): DAMVIQNPRYQVTQFGKPVTLSCSQTLNHNVMYWYQQKSSQAPKLLFHYYDKDFNNEADTPDNFQSRRPNTSFCFLDIRSPGLGDTAMYLCATSRDLGGVKPQHFGDGTRLSIL.

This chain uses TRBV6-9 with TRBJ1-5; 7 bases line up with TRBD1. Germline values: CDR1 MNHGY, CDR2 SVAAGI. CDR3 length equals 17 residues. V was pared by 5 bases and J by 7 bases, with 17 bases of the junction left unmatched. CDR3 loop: CASSPSHRGLSAQPQHF. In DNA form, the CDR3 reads TGTGCCAGCAGTCCCTCCCACAGGGGATTGTCAGCCCAGCCCCAGCATTTT.

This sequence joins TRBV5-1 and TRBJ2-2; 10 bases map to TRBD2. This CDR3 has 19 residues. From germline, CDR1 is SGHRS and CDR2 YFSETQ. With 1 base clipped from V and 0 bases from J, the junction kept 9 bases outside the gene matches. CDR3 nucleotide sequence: TGCGCCAGCAGCTTGCCCCTCGGACTAGCGGAAGCGAACACCGGGGAGCTGTTTTTT. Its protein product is CASSLPLGLAEANTGELFF.

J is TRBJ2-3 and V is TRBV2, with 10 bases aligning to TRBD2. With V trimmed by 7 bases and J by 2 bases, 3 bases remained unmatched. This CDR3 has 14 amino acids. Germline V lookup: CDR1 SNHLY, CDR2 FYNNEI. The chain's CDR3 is CASTLAGATDTQYF. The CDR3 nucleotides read TGTGCCAGCACTCTAGCGGGGGCCACAGATACGCAGTATTTT. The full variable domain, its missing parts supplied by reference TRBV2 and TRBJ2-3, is EPEVTQTPSHQVTQMGQEVILRCVPISNHLYFYWYRQILGQKVEFLVSFYNNEISEKSEIFDDQFSVERPDGSNFTLKIRSTKLEDSAMYFCASTLAGATDTQYFGPGTRLTVL.

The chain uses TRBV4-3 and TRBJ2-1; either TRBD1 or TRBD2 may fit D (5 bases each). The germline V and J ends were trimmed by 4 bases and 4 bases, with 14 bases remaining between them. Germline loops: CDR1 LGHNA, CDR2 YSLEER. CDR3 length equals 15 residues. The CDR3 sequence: CASSPQGGQYNEQFF. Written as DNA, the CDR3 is TGCGCCAGCAGCCCCCAGGGCGGGCAGTACAATGAGCAGTTCTTC.

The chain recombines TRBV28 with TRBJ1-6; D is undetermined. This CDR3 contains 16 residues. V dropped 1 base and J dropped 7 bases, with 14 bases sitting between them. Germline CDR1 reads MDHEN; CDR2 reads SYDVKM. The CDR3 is CASSLSPLTGNSPLHF. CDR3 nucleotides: TGTGCCAGCAGTTTATCCCCCCTAACCGGAAATTCACCCCTCCACTTT.

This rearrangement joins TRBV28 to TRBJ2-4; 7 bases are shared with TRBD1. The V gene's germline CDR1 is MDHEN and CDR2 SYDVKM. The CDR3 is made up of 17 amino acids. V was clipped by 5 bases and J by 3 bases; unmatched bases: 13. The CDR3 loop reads CASSETGARRGKNIQYF. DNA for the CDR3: TGTGCCAGCAGTGAAACAGGGGCTCGACGAGGCAAAAACATTCAGTACTTC.

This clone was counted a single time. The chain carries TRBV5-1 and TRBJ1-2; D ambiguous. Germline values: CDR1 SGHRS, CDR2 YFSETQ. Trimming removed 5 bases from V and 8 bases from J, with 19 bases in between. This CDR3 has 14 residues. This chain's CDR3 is CASRVADPLSGYTF. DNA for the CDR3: TGCGCCAGCAGGGTGGCCGACCCCCTCTCGGGCTACACCTTC.

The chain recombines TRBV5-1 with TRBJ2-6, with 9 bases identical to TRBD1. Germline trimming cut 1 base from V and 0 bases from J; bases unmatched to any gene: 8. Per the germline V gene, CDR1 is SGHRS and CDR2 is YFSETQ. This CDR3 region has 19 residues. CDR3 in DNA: TGCGCCAGCAGCTTGATACAGGGGGCTACTCGCTCTGGGGCCAACGTCCTGACTTTC. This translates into CASSLIQGATRSGANVLTF.

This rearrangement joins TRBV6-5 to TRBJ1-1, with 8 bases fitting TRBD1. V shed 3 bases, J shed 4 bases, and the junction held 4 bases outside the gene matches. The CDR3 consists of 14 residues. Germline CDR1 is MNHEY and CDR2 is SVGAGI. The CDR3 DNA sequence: TGTGCCAGCAGTTATACAGGGGGTGTCACTGAAGCTTTCTTT. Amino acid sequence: CASSYTGGVTEAFF.

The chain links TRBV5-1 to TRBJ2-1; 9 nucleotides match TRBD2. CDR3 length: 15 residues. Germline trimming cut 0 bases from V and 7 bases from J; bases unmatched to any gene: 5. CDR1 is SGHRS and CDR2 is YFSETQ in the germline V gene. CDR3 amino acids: CASSLGGRASNEQFF. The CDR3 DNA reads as TGCGCCAGCAGCTTGGGCGGGAGGGCCTCAAATGAGCAGTTCTTC.

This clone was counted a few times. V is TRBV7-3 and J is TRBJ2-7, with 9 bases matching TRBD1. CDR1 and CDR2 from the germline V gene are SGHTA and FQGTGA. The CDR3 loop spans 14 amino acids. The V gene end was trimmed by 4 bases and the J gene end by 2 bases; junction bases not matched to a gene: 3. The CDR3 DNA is TGTGCCAGCAGCTCCGGGACAGGGCCCTACGAGCAGTACTTC. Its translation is CASSSGTGPYEQYF.

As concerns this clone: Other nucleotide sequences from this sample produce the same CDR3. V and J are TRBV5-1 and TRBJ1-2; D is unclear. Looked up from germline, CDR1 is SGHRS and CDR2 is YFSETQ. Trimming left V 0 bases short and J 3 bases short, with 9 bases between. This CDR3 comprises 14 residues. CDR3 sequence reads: CASSLEGGYYGYTF. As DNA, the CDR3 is TGCGCCAGCAGCTTGGAGGGCGGGTACTATGGCTACACCTTC.

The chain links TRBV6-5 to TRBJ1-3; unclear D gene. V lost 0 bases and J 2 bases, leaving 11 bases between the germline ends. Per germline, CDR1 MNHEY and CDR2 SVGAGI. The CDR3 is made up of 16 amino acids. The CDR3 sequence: CASSYSVGVTGNTIYF. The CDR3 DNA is TGTGCCAGCAGTTACTCGGTCGGGGTCACTGGAAACACCATATATTTT.

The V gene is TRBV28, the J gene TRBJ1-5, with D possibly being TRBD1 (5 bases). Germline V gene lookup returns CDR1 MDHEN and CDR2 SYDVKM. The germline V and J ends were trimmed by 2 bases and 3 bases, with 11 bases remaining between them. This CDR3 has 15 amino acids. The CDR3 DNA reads TGTGCCAGCAGTTTAGGGACGGTAAACAATCAGCCCCAGCATTTT. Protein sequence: CASSLGTVNNQPQHF. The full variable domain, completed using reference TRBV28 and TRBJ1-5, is DVKVTQSSRYLVKRTGEKVFLECVQDMDHENMFWYRQDPGLGLRLIYFSYDVKMKEKGDIPEGYSVSREKKERFSLILESASTNQTSMYLCASSLGTVNNQPQHFGDGTRLSIL.

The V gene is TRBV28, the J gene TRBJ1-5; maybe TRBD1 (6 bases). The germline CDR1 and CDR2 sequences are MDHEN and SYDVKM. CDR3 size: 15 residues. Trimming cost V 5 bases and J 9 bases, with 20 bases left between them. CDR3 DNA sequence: TGTGCCAGCAGTACCCTCCTAGGGGGGGTAGGGCCCCAGCATTTT. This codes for CASSTLLGGVGPQHF.

The CDR3 loop reads CASSHVLAESSYNEQFF. The CDR3 DNA reads as TGTGCCAGCAGCCATGTACTAGCGGAGAGCTCCTACAATGAGCAGTTCTTC. This rearrangement joins TRBV4-2 to TRBJ2-1, with 8 bases matching TRBD2. Unmatched junction bases numbered 7, after V lost 3 bases and J lost 0 bases. CDR3 length equals 17 residues. Germline V CDR1 and CDR2: LGHNA, YNFKEQ.

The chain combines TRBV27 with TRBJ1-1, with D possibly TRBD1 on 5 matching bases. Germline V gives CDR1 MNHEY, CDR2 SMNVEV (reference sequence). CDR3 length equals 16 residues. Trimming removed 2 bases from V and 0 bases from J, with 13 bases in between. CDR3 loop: CASSLGWGNMNTEAFF. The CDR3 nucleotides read TGTGCCAGCAGTTTAGGGTGGGGGAACATGAACACTGAAGCTTTCTTT.

CDR3 in amino acids: CASSLDSGTGGYTF. Here the CDR3 DNA reads TGTGCCAGCAGCTTGGATTCAGGGACCGGCGGCTACACCTTC. The V gene is TRBV5-4, the J gene TRBJ1-2; maybe TRBD1 (5 bases). The V and J ends lost 0 bases and 8 bases respectively, with 14 bases between them. Germline loops: CDR1 SGHNT, CDR2 YYREEE (reference sequence). The CDR3 spans 14 residues.